Detailed here is one TCR beta chain. The V end lost 5 bases, the J end lost 7 bases, and 5 bases lay between the germline ends. The CDR3 sequence is 10 residues long. CDR1 is SQVTM, CDR2 ANQGSEA, per germline. The entry originates in a study of T cell responses to AZD1222 COVID-19 vaccine. Sequencing used immunoSEQ multiplex PCR; TCRdb keeps in-frame clones, though not all of them. Among 170,000 or so clones listed, 75% to 95% were seen once. The chain has TRBV29-1 and TRBJ2-2; D gene ambiguous. The origin of this receptor is an adult in good health. The source material was peripheral blood, sampled on day 0 of AZD1222 vaccination. The CDR3 is CSVLNGELFF. The CDR3, as DNA: TGCAGCGTTCTCAACGGGGAGCTGTTTTTT.